What follows are 29 T cell receptor beta chains derived from one specimen sequenced in a study of cytomegalovirus exposure and HLA in healthy donors. Method: immunoSEQ multiplex PCR; TCRdb's copy keeps in-frame clones and lacks some. Of over 200,000 clones in the sample, almost 90% were seen once. Material: PBMCs. The receptor source for this set is a woman between 18 and 29 years old in good health and CMV-seronegative.

This chain connects TRBV19 to TRBJ2-2; TRBD1 might be the D (6 bases). CDR3 length: 11 amino acids. Germline values: CDR1 LNHDA, CDR2 SQIVND (reference sequence). The V gene lost 8 bases and the J gene lost 6 bases, with 7 bases spanning the gap. Written as DNA, the CDR3 is TGTGCCAGTCAGGGGTCCGGGGAGCTGTTTTTT. This encodes CASQGSGELFF.

The rearrangement uses TRBV27 and TRBJ2-1; D might be TRBD2 (6 bases). The CDR3 has 14 amino acids. V shed 7 bases and J shed 10 bases, with 20 bases lying between them. Germline V CDR1 and CDR2: MNHEY, SMNVEV (reference sequence). CDR3 sequence: CASKYGLASGEQFF. CDR3 nucleotide sequence: TGTGCCAGCAAGTACGGCCTAGCGTCAGGGGAGCAGTTCTTC.

The chain links TRBV10-3 to TRBJ2-7; 10 nucleotides align to TRBD2. After removal of 2 bases from V and 5 bases from J, the junction contained 6 bases not matched to a gene. The CDR3 covers 15 residues. CDR1 is ENHRY, CDR2 SYGVKD, per germline. Written as DNA, the CDR3 is TGTGCCATCAGTGAGGCTCTAGCGGGAGAGGACGAGCAGTACTTC. This sequence encodes CAISEALAGEDEQYF.

CDR3 amino acids: CASSQEDAGGTYEQYF. The CDR3 nucleotides read TGCGCCAGCAGCCAAGAAGACGCGGGAGGGACATACGAGCAGTACTTC. The chain uses TRBV4-3 and TRBJ2-7; 9 bases fit TRBD2. Germline V gives CDR1 LGHNA, CDR2 YSLEER. This CDR3 comprises 16 residues. V trimming: 0 bases; J trimming: 4 bases; junction bases outside the gene matches: 7.

This sequence joins TRBV6-1 and TRBJ2-2; 14 bases agree with TRBD2. V was clipped by 8 bases and J by 3 bases; unmatched bases: 11. The CDR3 covers 18 residues. The germline V gene encodes CDR1 MNHNS and CDR2 SASEGT. The CDR3 DNA sequence: TGTGCCAGCCGTGTGACTAGCGGGAGGGCCTATGACACCGGGGAGCTGTTTTTT. This sequence encodes CASRVTSGRAYDTGELFF.

The rearrangement uses TRBV15 and TRBJ2-7, with 10 bases matching TRBD2. The CDR3 length is 16 residues. CDR1 is LNHNV, CDR2 YYDKDF, per germline (reference sequence). The junction had 7 bases not matched to a gene; V was cut back by 0 bases and J by 5 bases. CDR3 amino acids: CATSRDLAGGLDEQYF. CDR3 bases: TGTGCCACCAGCAGAGATTTAGCGGGAGGTCTGGACGAGCAGTACTTC.

V is TRBV28 and J is TRBJ1-5, with D possibly matching TRBD1 (6 bases). Germline values: CDR1 MDHEN, CDR2 SYDVKM. Trimming pared 11 bases from V and 3 bases from J, leaving 14 bases between. The CDR3 has 13 amino acids. The CDR3 coding sequence is TGTGCCTCCCGACAGGAATACAATCAGCCCCAGCATTTT. Its protein product is CASRQEYNQPQHF.

V is TRBV5-1 and J is TRBJ2-5; D not resolved. V was clipped by 7 bases and J by 1 base, with 14 bases between them. The CDR3 covers 14 residues. Germline CDR1 SGHRS, CDR2 YFSETQ. The CDR3 loop is CASRKGSGQETQYF. The CDR3 DNA reads TGCGCCAGCCGTAAAGGATCAGGCCAAGAGACCCAGTACTTC.

J is TRBJ2-2 and V is TRBV11-3; possible D gene TRBD2, 6 bases. Trimming shortened V by 6 bases and J by 6 bases, and 14 bases separated the two germline ends. Germline lookup yields CDR1 SGHNT and CDR2 YENEEA. CDR3 length: 14 residues. DNA of the CDR3: TGTGCCAGCAGTTTTACCACGGGGGCCGGGGAGCTGTTTTTT. Translation: CASSFTTGAGELFF. Full variable domain (outside the CDR3, taken from reference TRBV11-3 and TRBJ2-2): EAGVVQSPRYKIIEKKQPVAFWCNPISGHNTLYWYLQNLGQGPELLIRYENEEAVDDSQLPKDRFSAERLKGVDSTLKIQPAELGDSAVYLCASSFTTGAGELFFGEGSRLTVL.

J is TRBJ2-5 and V is TRBV6-5; no reliable D call. The germline CDR1 and CDR2 sequences are MNHEY and SVGAGI. The V and J ends lost 6 bases and 4 bases respectively, with 15 bases between them. The CDR3 is 14 amino acids. The CDR3 nucleotides read TGTGCCAGCAGACCCTCGCAGATACCAGAGACCCAGTACTTC. It translates to CASRPSQIPETQYF.

The V gene is TRBV27, the J gene TRBJ1-1; 8 bases line up with TRBD1. The ends lost 6 bases at V and 4 bases at J; junction bases unmatched: 10. The length of the CDR3 is 15 residues. CDR1 is MNHEY and CDR2 is SMNVEV in the germline V gene (reference sequence). CDR3 DNA: TGTGCCAGCAGCGACAGACAGGGGAGGAGCACTGAAGCTTTCTTT. Its translation: CASSDRQGRSTEAFF.

The CDR3 nucleotides are TGTGCCAGTAGTATAGGGGACTTTTCCCACAATGAGCAGTTCTTC. Encoded protein: CASSIGDFSHNEQFF. V usage is TRBV19 and J usage is TRBJ2-1; a possible D gene is TRBD2 (6 bases). This CDR3 is built from 15 residues. Germline-derived CDR1 and CDR2 are LNHDA and SQIVND (reference sequence). The ends were cut back, 1 base at V and 5 bases at J, with 12 bases in the middle.

The chain combines TRBV4-2 with TRBJ2-5; D is perhaps TRBD2 (6 bases). Between the trimmed V and J ends, which lost 4 bases and 3 bases, there was a span of 9 bases. The CDR3 has 13 amino acids. Germline lookup yields CDR1 LGHNA and CDR2 YNFKEQ. The CDR3 is CASSLREKETQYF. CDR3 nucleotides: TGTGCCAGCAGCCTCCGGGAGAAAGAGACCCAGTACTTC.

This clone was seen a handful of times. The genes are TRBV6-6 and TRBJ2-5; D remains unclear. Trimming removed 5 bases from V and 2 bases from J, with 3 bases in between. CDR3 length: 11 residues. Looked up from germline, CDR1 is MNHNY and CDR2 is SVGAGI (reference sequence). CDR3 sequence (DNA): TGTGCCAGCAGTCGGCAAGAGACCCAGTACTTC. This gives the protein CASSRQETQYF.

The chain couples TRBV7-6 to TRBJ2-1; 7 bases are a match to TRBD2. This CDR3 contains 17 residues. The germline CDR1 and CDR2 sequences are SGHVS and FNYEAQ. V lost 4 bases to trimming and J lost 3 bases; unmatched junction nucleotides: 12. The DNA of the CDR3 is TGTGCCAGCAGCTCCACCCCCGGCGGGAGAGGCTACAATGAGCAGTTCTTC. Translation: CASSSTPGGRGYNEQFF.

V is TRBV11-2 and J is TRBJ2-1; D is ambiguous. V was trimmed by 1 base and J by 15 bases, leaving 13 bases between them. From germline, CDR1 is SGHAT and CDR2 FQNNGV. CDR3 length: 12 amino acids. As DNA, the CDR3 is TGTGCCAGCAGCTTAGGTCGGCAGGTCCCGTTCTTC. Amino acids: CASSLGRQVPFF.

This clone was observed a single time. This chain uses TRBV19 with TRBJ2-3; 8 nucleotides align to TRBD2. There are 16 residues in the CDR3. The V and J ends lost 6 bases and 6 bases, in that order; junction bases with no gene match: 14. Germline lookup yields CDR1 LNHDA and CDR2 SQIVND (reference sequence). CDR3 protein: CASRSHSGKGRDTQYF. The DNA of the CDR3 is TGTGCCAGTAGATCCCATAGCGGGAAGGGGAGGGATACGCAGTATTTT.

CDR3 in DNA: TGCGCCAGCAGCTCCGGACAGGGAGGATTGGCAGATACGCAGTATTTT. Protein product: CASSSGQGGLADTQYF. The V and J genes are TRBV5-1 and TRBJ2-3; 8 bases map to TRBD1. V shed 3 bases, J shed 4 bases, and the junction held 10 bases outside the gene matches. The CDR3 totals 16 residues. CDR1 is SGHRS and CDR2 is YFSETQ in the germline V gene.

The V and J genes are TRBV29-1 and TRBJ2-7; 9 bases are a match to TRBD1. This CDR3 is 11 amino acids long. Germline assignment: CDR1 SQVTM and CDR2 ANQGSEA. The trim removed 6 bases at V and 6 bases at J, leaving 3 bases unmatched. CDR3 in amino acids: CSVATGGEQYF. In DNA, the CDR3 is TGCAGCGTCGCGACAGGGGGCGAGCAGTACTTC.

Regarding this clone: Distinct nucleotide sequences in the sample also encode this CDR3. J is TRBJ2-7 and V is TRBV28; the match to TRBD1 covers 7 bases. V lost 6 bases and J lost 2; bases outside the gene matches: 7. Germline CDR1 is MDHEN and CDR2 is SYDVKM. CDR3 size: 14 residues. CDR3 nucleotides: TGTGCCAGCAGCTACCCGGGACAGACCTACGAGCAGTACTTC. This encodes CASSYPGQTYEQYF.

This clone appeared once. This chain connects TRBV28 to TRBJ2-7, with D possibly being TRBD1 (6 bases). Germline CDR1 MDHEN, CDR2 SYDVKM. Trimming left V 3 bases short and J 2 bases short, with 11 bases between. CDR3 length equals 14 residues. CDR3 region: CASSFRDTTYEQYF. The CDR3 nucleotides are TGTGCCAGCAGTTTCCGGGACACTACCTACGAGCAGTACTTC.

The CDR3 DNA is TGTGCCAGCATGGTGGGGCAGGGGGTAGGTGAGCAGTACTTC. It encodes CASMVGQGVGEQYF. The rearrangement joins TRBV6-1 to TRBJ2-7, with 7 nucleotides matching TRBD1. CDR1 and CDR2 (germline): MNHNS, SASEGT. V lost 7 bases, J lost 7 bases, and 13 bases stayed unmatched. CDR3 size: 14 residues.

Concerning this clone: The junction differs from germline at one of its ends, possibly a read error. The V call is TRBV2, the J call TRBJ2-7, with TRBD2 matching over 8 bases. Germline CDR1 SNHLY, CDR2 FYNNEI. This CDR3 has 12 residues. The CDR3 spells CASSEAGGGLPF. Here the CDR3 DNA reads TGTGCCAGCAGTGAAGCCGGGGGGGGCCTTCCTTTC.

The V call is TRBV4-1, the J call TRBJ1-5; D is perhaps TRBD1 (5 bases). V lost 1 base and J lost 5, with 6 bases in between. This CDR3 region has 13 residues. The V gene's germline CDR1 is MGHRA and CDR2 YSYEKL. CDR3 in amino acids: CASSQAGYQPQHF. CDR3 in DNA: TGCGCCAGCAGCCAAGCAGGGTATCAGCCCCAGCATTTT.

The rearrangement links TRBV5-8 to TRBJ1-2, with D maybe TRBD1 (6 bases). Germline lookup yields CDR1 SGHTS and CDR2 YDEGEE. This CDR3 region has 13 residues. V was pared by 1 base and J by 13 bases, with 17 bases between. CDR3 DNA sequence: TGTGCCAGCAGCTTGCGGGATGGAAGGGGGACCACCTTC. This sequence encodes CASSLRDGRGTTF. The entire variable domain, with the rest obtained from reference TRBV5-8 and TRBJ1-2, is as follows: EAGVTQSPTHLIKTRGQQATLRCSPISGHTSVYWYQQALGLGLQFLLWYDEGEERNRGNFPPRFSGRQFPNYSSELNVNALELEDSALYLCASSLRDGRGTTFGSGTRLTVV.

V gene TRBV5-1 combines with J gene TRBJ2-3, with 14 positions matching TRBD2. The CDR3 covers 17 residues. V lost 3 bases and J lost 5; bases outside the gene matches: 8. Germline V CDR1 and CDR2: SGHRS, YFSETQ. The DNA of the CDR3 is TGCGCCAGCAGCTCCCGTCGACTAGCGGGGGGGGGAGATACGCAGTATTTT. Its protein is CASSSRRLAGGGDTQYF.

In its sample, this clone was seen once. One end of the junction fails to match germline, which may point to a read error. The CDR3 loop is CALMGAGGPSHEQYF. CDR3 in DNA: TGTGCCCTGATGGGTGCGGGAGGGCCCTCCCACGAGCAGTACTTC. The chain couples TRBV30 to TRBJ2-7, with 9 bases fitting TRBD2. The CDR3 is 15 amino acids. Germline CDR1 and CDR2: GTSNPN and SVGIG (reference sequence).

V is TRBV19 and J is TRBJ1-5, with D tentatively TRBD1 (5 bases). In germline, CDR1 is LNHDA, CDR2 SQIVND (reference sequence). The V and J ends lost 5 bases and 0 bases respectively, with 14 bases between them. This CDR3 comprises 16 residues. In DNA form, the CDR3 reads TGTGCCAGTAGTTTCCAGGGATTTTATAGCAATCAGCCCCAGCATTTT. This codes for CASSFQGFYSNQPQHF.

The V call is TRBV19, the J call TRBJ2-7; no definite D call. Germline CDR1 reads LNHDA; CDR2 reads SQIVND (reference sequence). The CDR3 sequence is 13 residues long. V lost 6 bases to trimming and J lost 0 bases, with 9 bases between them. The CDR3 sequence: CASRSQSSYEQYF. Written as DNA, the CDR3 is TGTGCCAGTAGGTCTCAGTCCTCCTACGAGCAGTACTTC.